This T cell receptor (beta chain) was sequenced during a study of cytomegalovirus exposure and HLA in healthy donors. Study results and limitations: Specific recognition of CMV antigens was confirmed in vitro for a few chains (all CMV-associated). Reports described diagnosis of cytomegalovirus status by the classifier as highly specific and sensitive. Rare sequences made up most TCRs, while some public TCRs were found in many donors.

Assay used: immunoSEQ multiplex PCR; TCRdb lists only in-frame clones, some missing. The sample records about 64,000 clones, around nine tenths being singletons. This clone was observed a single time. What it recognizes is unknown. The donors formed part of the approximately 120-subject validation cohort, distinct from the roughly 660-subject first cohort. Sequencing was done on a sample of PBMCs. The sequence was collected from a woman aged 18-29 years in good health and CMV-seronegative.

CDR3 DNA: TGTGCCAGCAGTGTGGCCACTAACTATGGCTACACCTTC. It specifies CASSVATNYGYTF. The chain joins TRBV28 to TRBJ1-2, with no clear D. This CDR3 comprises 13 residues. V dropped 5 bases and J dropped 0 bases, with 7 bases sitting between them. Germline V CDR1 and CDR2: MDHEN, SYDVKM.